This TCR beta chain is drawn from a study of CD8+ T cells in alopecia areata listed by TCRdb under 2018. With regard to the full study: In both human patients and the C3H/HeJ mouse model, the study applied high-throughput TCRbeta sequencing to look at T cell clonal expansion in alopecia areata. Scalp tissue and sorted CD4+ and CD8+ peripheral blood T cells from patchy and totalis/universalis alopecia areata patients and from healthy controls were covered by human TCRbeta sequencing. RNA came from the PAXgene miRNA kit for fixed scalp, the miRNeasy kit for PBMCs, and the RNeasy kit for mouse skin. TCRbeta CDR3 regions were amplified by immunoSEQ multiplex PCR using 35 Vbeta forward and 13 Jbeta reverse primers. Clonality in the scalp was compared among normal scalp (n=4), patchy alopecia areata scalp (n=8), and alopecia totalis/universalis scalp (n=8). Overall study results and their limits: Compared with normal scalp, lesional scalp, particularly in alopecia totalis/universalis, had higher clonality and more expanded CD8+ clones, which suggests antigenic drive. Shared TCR sequences between patients were less evident than in mice, which may be partly attributable to HLA diversity in the patient population. Unlike mouse skin, where gammadelta T cells dominate, normal human skin contains resident alphabeta T cells that get sequenced too, which complicates analysis of the scalp TCR repertoire.

Peripheral blood and lesional scalp punch biopsies were obtained from patients with alopecia areata. PBMCs were separated by density centrifugation and stained for CD3, CD4 and CD8, after which CD4+ and CD8+ T cells were sorted on a FACSAria. As part of a multicenter biomarker study, untreated alopecia areata patients were recruited. In several patients from the biomarker study, blood CD8+ T cells were sorted further into NKG2D-low and NKG2D-high fractions. Counted from cysteine to phenylalanine, this CDR3 has 15 amino acids. Only the CDR3 DNA is retained, 45 bases long and in frame from the first base. The germline V gene gives CDR1 as SGHAT and CDR2 as FQNNGV. Compared with germline, V lacks 2 bases and J lacks 5 bases; bases without a gene match: 6. Note on this clone: The target of this receptor is not known. Within one base of it there is no much larger clone, and no base qualities were kept.

Receptor libraries were prepared by the immunoSEQ multiplex PCR assay. To provide template for TCR sequencing, every sample had RNA extracted and reverse transcribed into cDNA. First-strand cDNA was synthesized with SuperScript III using a 2:1 mix of oligo-dT and random hexamers. A synthetic immune receptor repertoire was used to gauge amplification bias, and whatever bias remained was removed computationally. In the source study's methods: After raw reads were preprocessed to remove errors, the CDR3 was defined following IMGT conventions as running from the conserved cysteine to phenylalanine. Clonality was computed as 1 minus the Shannon entropy, with the entropy normalized by log2 of the number of productive unique TCRs. Scalp TCRbeta sequences were cross-referenced with sorted blood CD4 and CD8 repertoires so that the CD4 or CD8 identity of scalp clones could be inferred. TCRdb took this table from immuneACCESS and kept in-frame rearrangements with V and J called. Such tables lack part of the clones; where checked against another copy, unresolved V genes explain under half of the gap, and the rest is unexplained. The DNA was the basis for D and trimming; V, J and clone size are from that table. This sample comprises 100,000 to 150,000 clones, 40% to 55% of them detected only once. More than 9% of the sample is in the top ten clones.

The source is a human donor with alopecia areata. Material for sequencing was NKG2D-low CD8+ T cells sorted from blood. The cell subset or site label corresponds to: sorted CD8+ NKG2D-low blood T cells. The chain employs TRBV11-2 and TRBJ2-1, with 7 middle bases fitting TRBD2. The bases read TGTGCCAGCAGCTTATTCCACGGGAGGAACAATGAGCAGTTCTTC. Protein translation: CASSLFHGRNNEQFF.